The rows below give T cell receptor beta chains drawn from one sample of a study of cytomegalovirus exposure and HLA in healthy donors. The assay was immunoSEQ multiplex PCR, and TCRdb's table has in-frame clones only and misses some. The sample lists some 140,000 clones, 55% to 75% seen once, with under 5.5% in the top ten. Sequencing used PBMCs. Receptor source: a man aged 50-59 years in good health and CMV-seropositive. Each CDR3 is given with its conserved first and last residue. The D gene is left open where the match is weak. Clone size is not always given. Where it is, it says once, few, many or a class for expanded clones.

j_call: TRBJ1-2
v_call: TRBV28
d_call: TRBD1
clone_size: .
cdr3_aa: CASNARDRGPSGYTF
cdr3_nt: TGTGCCAGCAACGCCCGGGACAGGGGGCCTAGTGGCTACACCTTC

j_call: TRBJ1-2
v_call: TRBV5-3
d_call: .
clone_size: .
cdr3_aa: CARSHEGLTQRHYGYTF
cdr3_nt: TGTGCCAGAAGTCATGAGGGCCTCACCCAGCGCCACTATGGCTACACCTTC

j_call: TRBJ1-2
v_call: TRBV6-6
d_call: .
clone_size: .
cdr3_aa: CASSYSRLSPGYGYTF
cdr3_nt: TGTGCCAGCAGTTATAGTCGTTTATCTCCGGGGTATGGCTACACCTTC

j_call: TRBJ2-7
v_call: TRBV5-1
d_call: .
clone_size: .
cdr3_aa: CASSPRGNKNYEQYF
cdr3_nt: TGCGCCAGCAGCCCCAGAGGTAACAAGAACTACGAGCAGTACTTC

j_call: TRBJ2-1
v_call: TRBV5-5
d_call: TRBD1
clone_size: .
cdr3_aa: CASSLVGTGRFEQFF
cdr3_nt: TGTGCCAGCAGCTTGGTGGGGACAGGCCGTTTTGAGCAGTTCTTC

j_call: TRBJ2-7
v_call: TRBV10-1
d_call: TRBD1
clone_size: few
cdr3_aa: CASSEFETGFEQYF
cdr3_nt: TGCGCCAGCAGTGAGTTCGAGACAGGGTTCGAGCAGTACTTC

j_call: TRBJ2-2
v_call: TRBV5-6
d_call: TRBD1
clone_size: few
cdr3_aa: CASSETGVTGELFF
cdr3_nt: TGTGCCAGCAGCGAGACAGGGGTTACCGGGGAGCTGTTTTTT

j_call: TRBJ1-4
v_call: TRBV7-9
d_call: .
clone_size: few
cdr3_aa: CASSLTGLANEKLFF
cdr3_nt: TGTGCCAGCAGCCTTACAGGCTTAGCTAATGAAAAACTGTTTTTT

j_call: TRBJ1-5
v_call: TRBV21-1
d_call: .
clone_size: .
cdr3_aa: CASSQGGQLNQPQHF
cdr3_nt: TGTGCCAGCAGCCAAGGCGGACAGCTAAATCAGCCCCAGCATTTT

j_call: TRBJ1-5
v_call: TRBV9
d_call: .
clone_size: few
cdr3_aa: CASSVDGSRNQPQHF
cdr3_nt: TGTGCCAGCAGCGTAGACGGGTCGCGCAATCAGCCCCAGCATTTT

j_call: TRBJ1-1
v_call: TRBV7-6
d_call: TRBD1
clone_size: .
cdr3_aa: CASSTRTGANTEAFF
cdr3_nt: TGTGCCAGCAGTACTAGGACAGGGGCGAACACTGAAGCTTTCTTT

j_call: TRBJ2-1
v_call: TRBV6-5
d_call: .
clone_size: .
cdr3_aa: CASSPRLIYNEQFF
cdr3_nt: TGTGCCAGCAGTCCGCGACTTATATACAATGAGCAGTTCTTC

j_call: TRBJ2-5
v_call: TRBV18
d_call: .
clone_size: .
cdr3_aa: CASSPLAGQIEETQYF
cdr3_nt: TGTGCCAGCTCACCGCTGGCCGGACAGATCGAAGAGACCCAGTACTTC

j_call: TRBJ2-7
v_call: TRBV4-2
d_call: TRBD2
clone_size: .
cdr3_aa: CASSRVLAGDTYEQYF
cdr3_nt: TGTGCCAGCAGCCGCGTTCTAGCGGGGGATACCTACGAGCAGTACTTC

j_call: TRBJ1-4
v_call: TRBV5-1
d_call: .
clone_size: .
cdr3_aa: CASSSGVRPNNEKLFF
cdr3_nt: TGCGCCAGCAGCTCAGGCGTACGGCCAAATAATGAAAAACTGTTTTTT

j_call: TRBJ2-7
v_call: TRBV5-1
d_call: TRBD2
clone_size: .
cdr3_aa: CASGVGAGGAYEQYF
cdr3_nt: TGCGCCAGCGGGGTCGGCGCGGGGGGAGCCTACGAGCAGTACTTC

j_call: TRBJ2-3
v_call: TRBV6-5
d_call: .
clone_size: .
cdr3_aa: CASSYNRRGTDTQYF
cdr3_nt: TGTGCCAGCAGTTACAACAGGAGAGGCACAGATACGCAGTATTTT

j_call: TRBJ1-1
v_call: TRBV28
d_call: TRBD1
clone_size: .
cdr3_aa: CASSSWTGAGVTEAFF
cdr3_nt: TGTGCCAGCAGTTCTTGGACAGGGGCGGGGGTCACTGAAGCTTTCTTT

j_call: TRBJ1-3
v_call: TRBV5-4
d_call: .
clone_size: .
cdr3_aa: CASSLIGDTIYF
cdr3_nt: TGTGCCAGCAGTTTGATTGGAGACACCATATATTTT

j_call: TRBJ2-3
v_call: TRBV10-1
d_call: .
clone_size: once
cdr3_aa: CASSTPGDPEGDTQYF
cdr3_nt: TGCGCCAGCTCAACGCCAGGAGACCCGGAGGGGGATACGCAGTATTTT

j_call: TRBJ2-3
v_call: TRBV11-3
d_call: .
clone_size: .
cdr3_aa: CASSPYTDTQYF
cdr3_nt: TGTGCCAGCAGCCCCTACACAGATACGCAGTATTTT

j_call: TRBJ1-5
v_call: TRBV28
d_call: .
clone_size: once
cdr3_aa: CASSPPRGTGQPQHF
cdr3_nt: TGTGCCAGCAGTCCGCCTCGAGGTACGGGTCAGCCCCAGCATTTT

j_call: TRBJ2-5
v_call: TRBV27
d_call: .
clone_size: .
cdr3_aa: CASSLWGAQTQETQYF
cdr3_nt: TGTGCCAGCAGTTTATGGGGAGCGCAAACCCAAGAGACCCAGTACTTC

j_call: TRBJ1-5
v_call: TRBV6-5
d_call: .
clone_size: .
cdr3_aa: CASSYGGEGQPQHF
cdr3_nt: TGTGCCAGCAGTTACGGAGGGGAGGGTCAGCCCCAGCATTTT

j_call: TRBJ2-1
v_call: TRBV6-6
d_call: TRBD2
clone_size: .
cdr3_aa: CASSPPSGRRIEQFF
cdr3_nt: TGTGCTAGCAGTCCCCCTAGCGGGAGGAGAATTGAGCAGTTCTTC

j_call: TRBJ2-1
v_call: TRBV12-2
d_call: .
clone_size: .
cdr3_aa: CASRLRVGRMLYNEQFF
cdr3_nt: TGTGCAAGTCGCTTACGAGTGGGCAGGATGTTGTACAATGAGCAGTTCTTC

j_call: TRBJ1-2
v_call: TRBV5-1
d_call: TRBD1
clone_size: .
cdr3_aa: CASSLEEGTGKGYGYTF
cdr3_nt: TGCGCCAGCAGCTTGGAGGAGGGGACAGGGAAAGGCTATGGCTACACCTTC

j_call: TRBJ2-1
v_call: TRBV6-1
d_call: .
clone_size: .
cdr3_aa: CASNPGHTGHNEQFF
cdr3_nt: TGTGCCAGCAACCCGGGACACACTGGGCACAATGAGCAGTTCTTC

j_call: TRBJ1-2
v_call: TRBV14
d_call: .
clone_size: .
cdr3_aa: CASSQDRYYGYTF
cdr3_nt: TGTGCCAGCAGCCAAGATCGTTACTATGGCTACACCTTC

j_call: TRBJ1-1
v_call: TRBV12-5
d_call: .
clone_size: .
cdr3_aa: CASGLSLGGAYTEAFF
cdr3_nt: TGTGCTAGTGGTTTGTCCCTTGGGGGGGCCTATACTGAAGCTTTCTTT

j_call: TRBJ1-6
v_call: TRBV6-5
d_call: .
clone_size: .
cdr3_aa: CASSLTGNSPLHF
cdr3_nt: TGTGCCAGCAGCCTTACAGGGAATTCACCCCTCCACTTT

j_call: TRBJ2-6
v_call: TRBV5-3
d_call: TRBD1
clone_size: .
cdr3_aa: CARSSGTGNGANVLTF
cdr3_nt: TGTGCCAGAAGCTCCGGGACAGGGAACGGGGCCAACGTCCTGACTTTC

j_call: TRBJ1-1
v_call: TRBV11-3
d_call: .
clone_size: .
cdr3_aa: CASSPFRGDLNGTEAFF
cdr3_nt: TGTGCCAGCTCCCCATTCAGGGGAGATTTAAACGGGACTGAAGCTTTCTTT

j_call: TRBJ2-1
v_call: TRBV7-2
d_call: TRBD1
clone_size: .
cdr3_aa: CASSHAGRGRGLGNEQFF
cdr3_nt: TGTGCCAGCAGCCATGCGGGCAGGGGGCGCGGTTTGGGTAATGAGCAGTTCTTC

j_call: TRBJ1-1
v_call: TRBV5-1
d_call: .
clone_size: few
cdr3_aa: CASSLGAQSGAFF
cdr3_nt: TGCGCCAGCAGCTTGGGAGCGCAAAGTGGGGCTTTCTTT

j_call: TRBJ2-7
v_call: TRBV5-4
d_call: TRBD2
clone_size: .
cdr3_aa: CASTTRGGEQYF
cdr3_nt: TGTGCCAGCACCACGAGGGGAGGGGAGCAGTACTTC

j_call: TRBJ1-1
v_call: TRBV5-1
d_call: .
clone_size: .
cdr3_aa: CASSSSRVMNTEAFF
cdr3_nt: TGCGCCAGCAGCTCTTCCAGGGTAATGAACACTGAAGCTTTCTTT

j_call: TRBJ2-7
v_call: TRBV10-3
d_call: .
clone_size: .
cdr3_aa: CAIMGGSYEQYF
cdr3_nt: TGTGCCATCATGGGCGGGTCTTACGAGCAGTACTTC

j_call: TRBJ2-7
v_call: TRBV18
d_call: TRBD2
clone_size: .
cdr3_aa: CASSPLGGLAGGRRSYEQYF
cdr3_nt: TGTGCCAGCTCACCCTTAGGAGGACTAGCGGGAGGGCGACGTTCCTACGAGCAGTACTTC

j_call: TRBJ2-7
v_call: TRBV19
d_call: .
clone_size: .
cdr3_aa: CASSMRAGKDEQYF
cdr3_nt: TGTGCCAGTAGTATGCGGGCAGGCAAGGACGAGCAGTACTTC

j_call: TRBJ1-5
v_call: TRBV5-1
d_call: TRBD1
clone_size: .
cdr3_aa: CASSPGAGGGNQPQHF
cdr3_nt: TGCGCCAGCAGCCCGGGGGCAGGGGGTGGGAATCAGCCCCAGCATTTT

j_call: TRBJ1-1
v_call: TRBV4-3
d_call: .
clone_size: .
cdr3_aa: CASSQDQGSPNTEAFF
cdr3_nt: TGCGCCAGCAGCCAAGATCAAGGGAGTCCGAACACTGAAGCTTTCTTT

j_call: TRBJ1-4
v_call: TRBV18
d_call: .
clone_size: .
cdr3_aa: CASSGLATNEKLFF
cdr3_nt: TGTGCCAGCTCAGGACTTGCAACTAATGAAAAACTGTTTTTT

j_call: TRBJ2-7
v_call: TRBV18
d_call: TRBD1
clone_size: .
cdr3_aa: CASSLGQGDEQYF
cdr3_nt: TGTGCCAGCTCACTGGGACAGGGGGACGAGCAGTACTTC

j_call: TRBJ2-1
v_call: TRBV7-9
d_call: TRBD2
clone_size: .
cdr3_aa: CASGGLAGPNEQFF
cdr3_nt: TGTGCCAGCGGGGGACTAGCGGGGCCCAATGAGCAGTTCTTC

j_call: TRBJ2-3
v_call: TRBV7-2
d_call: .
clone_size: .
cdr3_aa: CASSYALASTDTQYF
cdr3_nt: TGTGCCAGCAGCTACGCGCTAGCGAGCACAGATACGCAGTATTTT